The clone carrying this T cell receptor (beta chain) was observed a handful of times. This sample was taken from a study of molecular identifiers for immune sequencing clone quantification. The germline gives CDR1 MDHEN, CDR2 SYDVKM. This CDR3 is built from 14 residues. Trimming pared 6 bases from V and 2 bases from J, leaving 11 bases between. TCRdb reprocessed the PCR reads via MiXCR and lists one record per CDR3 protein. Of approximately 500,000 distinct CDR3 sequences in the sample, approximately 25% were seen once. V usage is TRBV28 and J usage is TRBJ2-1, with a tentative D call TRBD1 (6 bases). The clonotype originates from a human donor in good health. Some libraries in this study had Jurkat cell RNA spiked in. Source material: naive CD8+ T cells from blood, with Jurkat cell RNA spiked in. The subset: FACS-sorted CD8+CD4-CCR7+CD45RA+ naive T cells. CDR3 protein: CASSIHRAYNEQFF. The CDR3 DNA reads TGTGCCAGCAGCATACACAGGGCCTACAATGAGCAGTTCTTC.